The 24 T cell receptor beta chains in this list originate from one sample, sequenced in a study of T cell changes during pregnancy in multiple sclerosis. Repertoires were generated with immunoSEQ multiplex PCR, while TCRdb's copy carries only in-frame clones and drops some. Of approximately 21,000 clones listed, 88% are singletons. The sample in question was CD8+ T cells from peripheral blood mononuclear cells, obtained in the third trimester of pregnancy. These TCRs come from a female donor in good health, enrolled as a control in a pregnancy study.

The chain employs TRBV6-4 and TRBJ2-1; 12 positions agree with TRBD2. Germline assignment: CDR1 MRHNA and CDR2 SNTAGT. V shed 3 bases, J shed 8 bases, and the junction held 5 bases outside the gene matches. The CDR3 runs 15 residues. The DNA for the CDR3 is TGTGCCAGCAGTGAAGGACTAGCGGGACAGCATGAGCAGTTCTTC. Encoded protein: CASSEGLAGQHEQFF.

This clone was seen once. The rearrangement uses TRBV19 and TRBJ2-2; the D gene is possibly TRBD2 (6 bases). Germline V gene data show CDR1 as LNHDA and CDR2 as SQIVND (reference sequence). Trimming removed 3 bases from V and 5 bases from J, with 10 bases in between. CDR3 size: 14 residues. In DNA, the CDR3 is TGTGCCAGTAGTATTTGGGGGGAGACCGGGGAGCTGTTTTTT. As protein: CASSIWGETGELFF.

The V gene is TRBV4-1, the J gene TRBJ2-2, with D maybe TRBD2 (5 bases). The V end was cut by 2 bases, the J end by 2 bases, with 12 bases between. Germline loops: CDR1 MGHRA, CDR2 YSYEKL. The CDR3 spans 16 residues. CDR3 amino acids: CASSQLELVNTGELFF. The CDR3 region has the DNA TGCGCCAGCAGCCAACTAGAACTAGTAAACACCGGGGAGCTGTTTTTT.

This chain connects TRBV5-6 to TRBJ2-1; TRBD2 might be the D (5 bases). The CDR3 consists of 14 residues. The V and J ends lost 4 bases and 2 bases respectively, with 10 bases between them. Germline V gene lookup returns CDR1 SGHDT and CDR2 YYEEEE. The CDR3 nucleotides are TGTGCCAGCAGCCCCGGGGTCACCTACAATGAGCAGTTCTTC. Amino acid sequence: CASSPGVTYNEQFF.

Only a few counts were recorded for this clone. J is TRBJ2-1 and V is TRBV7-9; no reliable D call. This CDR3 has 14 residues. From germline, CDR1 is SEHNR and CDR2 FQNEAQ (reference sequence). With 2 bases removed from V and 8 bases from J, the gap between germline ends came to 13 bases. In DNA form, the CDR3 reads TGTGCCAGCAGCTTAAAAGGTCTACGGGATGAGCAGTTCTTC. Its translation is CASSLKGLRDEQFF. The complete variable domain, with remaining parts taken from reference TRBV7-9 and TRBJ2-1, reads DTGVSQNPRHKITKRGQNVTFRCDPISEHNRLYWYRQTLGQGPEFLTYFQNEAQLEKSRLLSDRFSAERPKGSFSTLEIQRTEQGDSAMYLCASSLKGLRDEQFFGPGTRLTVL.

The V gene is TRBV27, the J gene TRBJ2-1; D is ambiguous. The CDR3 has 14 residues. Between the trimmed V and J ends, which lost 3 bases and 6 bases, there was a span of 12 bases. Germline V gene lookup returns CDR1 MNHEY and CDR2 SMNVEV (reference sequence). CDR3 in amino acids: CASSFISRSNEQFF. The CDR3 DNA follows: TGTGCCAGCAGTTTTATCTCCAGATCCAATGAGCAGTTCTTC.

The chain links TRBV28 to TRBJ2-7; 9 bases align to TRBD2. The CDR3 is made up of 14 amino acids. Looked up from germline, CDR1 is MDHEN and CDR2 is SYDVKM. CDR3 loop: CATAWGGGAYEQYF. CDR3 DNA sequence: TGTGCTACGGCCTGGGGCGGGGGGGCGTACGAGCAGTACTTC. The variable domain in full, completed from reference TRBV28 and TRBJ2-7, reads DVKVTQSSRYLVKRTGEKVFLECVQDMDHENMFWYRQDPGLGLRLIYFSYDVKMKEKGDIPEGYSVSREKKERFSLILESASTNQTSMYLCATAWGGGAYEQYFGPGTRLTVT.

J is TRBJ1-6 and V is TRBV5-5; the match to TRBD1 covers 7 bases. This CDR3 has 15 residues. V gave up 0 bases and J gave up 7 bases; unmatched junction bases: 4. Germline V gives CDR1 SGHKS, CDR2 YYEKEE (reference sequence). DNA of the CDR3: TGTGCCAGCAGCTTGGCGGAACAGGGGAATTCACCCCTCCACTTT. Residues: CASSLAEQGNSPLHF.

The chain carries TRBV2 and TRBJ2-3, with 16 positions matching TRBD2. Trimming cost V 6 bases and J 4 bases; bases outside gene matches: 1. Germline lookup yields CDR1 SNHLY and CDR2 FYNNEI. The CDR3 is 15 amino acids. CDR3 DNA sequence: TGTGCCAGCAGCGGGACTAGCGGGAGGGCAGATACGCAGTATTTT. This codes for CASSGTSGRADTQYF.

The chain employs TRBV28 and TRBJ1-1; TRBD1 might be the D (6 bases). V lost 5 bases and J 0 bases, leaving 10 bases between the germline ends. There are 14 residues in the CDR3. Per the germline V gene, CDR1 is MDHEN and CDR2 is SYDVKM. CDR3 region: CASSTGTMNTEAFF. In DNA form, the CDR3 reads TGTGCCAGCAGTACCGGGACAATGAACACTGAAGCTTTCTTT.

This chain connects TRBV6-1 to TRBJ2-7, with D possibly TRBD1 on 5 matching bases. Trimming stripped 8 bases from V and 4 bases from J, with 15 bases between. This CDR3 has 13 residues. The germline V gene has CDR1 MNHNS and CDR2 SASEGT. The CDR3 is CASLWPQGYEQYF. The CDR3 DNA reads as TGTGCCAGCTTGTGGCCTCAGGGATACGAGCAGTACTTC.

This sequence joins TRBV30 and TRBJ2-7; TRBD1 matches 11 bases. Germline CDR1 reads GTSNPN; CDR2 reads SVGIG (reference sequence). The CDR3 length is 13 residues. V lost 4 bases and J lost 5; bases outside the gene matches: 4. In DNA, the CDR3 is TGTGCCTGGACCCCGGGACAGGGGGACGAGCAGTACTTC. Protein: CAWTPGQGDEQYF.

This rearrangement joins TRBV5-1 to TRBJ2-2; tentatively, D is TRBD1 (5 bases). V dropped 0 bases and J dropped 4 bases, with 10 bases sitting between them. This CDR3 spans 15 amino acids. Germline CDR1 and CDR2: SGHRS and YFSETQ. The CDR3 is CASSLGAGRTGELFF. CDR3 DNA: TGCGCCAGCAGCTTGGGAGCAGGGCGCACCGGGGAGCTGTTTTTT. Full variable domain (missing parts from reference TRBV5-1 and TRBJ2-2): KAGVTQTPRYLIKTRGQQVTLSCSPISGHRSVSWYQQTPGQGLQFLFEYFSETQRNKGNFPGRFSGRQFSNSRSEMNVSTLELGDSALYLCASSLGAGRTGELFFGEGSRLTVL.

The rearrangement links TRBV15 to TRBJ2-7, with 13 bases that match TRBD2. With V trimmed by 4 bases and J by 2 bases, 2 bases remained unmatched. Germline V CDR1 and CDR2: LNHNV, YYDKDF (reference sequence). The CDR3 is 15 residues long. The CDR3 DNA reads as TGTGCCACCAGCACAGGACTAGCGGGAGCCTACGAGCAGTACTTC. It codes for CATSTGLAGAYEQYF.

The chain has TRBV6-1 and TRBJ2-1; TRBD2 agrees at 8 bases. This CDR3 region has 15 residues. Trimming at V came to 1 base and at J to 5 bases, leaving 4 bases not matched to a gene. Germline V lookup: CDR1 MNHNS, CDR2 SASEGT. CDR3 region: CASSEGGSGNNEQFF. The CDR3 bases are TGTGCCAGCAGTGAAGGCGGTAGCGGGAACAATGAGCAGTTCTTC.

Here the CDR3 DNA reads TGTGCCAGCAGCTTGCGGCAGGGAAGGAACTATGGCTACACCTTC. It yields the protein CASSLRQGRNYGYTF. This chain joins TRBV7-8 and TRBJ1-2, with TRBD1 as a possible D gene (5 bases). The CDR3 totals 15 residues. The V gene lost 3 bases and the J gene lost 2 bases, with 13 bases spanning the gap. The germline gives CDR1 SGHVS, CDR2 FQNEAQ.

The CDR3 DNA reads as TGTGCCAGCAGTCAGGGACAAGTGAACACTGAAGCTTTCTTT. Its translation: CASSQGQVNTEAFF. The chain couples TRBV6-5 to TRBJ1-1, with D possibly being TRBD1 (6 bases). Deletions cut 5 bases from V and 0 bases from J, with 10 bases between. The CDR3 is made up of 14 amino acids. Germline loops: CDR1 MNHEY, CDR2 SVGAGI.

The chain employs TRBV13 and TRBJ1-4; 8 bases fit TRBD1. The CDR3 is made up of 14 amino acids. Germline V lookup: CDR1 PRHDT, CDR2 FYEKMQ (reference sequence). Germline trimming cut 5 bases from V and 8 bases from J; bases unmatched to any gene: 7. Written as DNA, the CDR3 is TGTGCCAGCAGCGCACAGGGGGGGGTCGAAAAACTGTTTTTT. This sequence encodes CASSAQGGVEKLFF.

This clone has a single count. The chain carries TRBV5-8 and TRBJ1-1; the D is unclear. Per the germline V gene, CDR1 is SGHTS and CDR2 is YDEGEE. The CDR3 covers 15 residues. Trimming pared 4 bases from V and 3 bases from J, leaving 16 bases between. The CDR3 reads CASSLREGGDTEAFF. DNA of the CDR3: TGTGCCAGCAGCCTTAGAGAGGGCGGAGACACTGAAGCTTTCTTT. Using reference TRBV5-8 and TRBJ1-1 for the parts outside the CDR3, the full variable domain is EAGVTQSPTHLIKTRGQQATLRCSPISGHTSVYWYQQALGLGLQFLLWYDEGEERNRGNFPPRFSGRQFPNYSSELNVNALELEDSALYLCASSLREGGDTEAFFGQGTRLTVV.

J is TRBJ2-7 and V is TRBV19; possibly TRBD2 for D (5 bases). Deletions cut 3 bases from V and 0 bases from J, with 9 bases between. Germline CDR1 LNHDA, CDR2 SQIVND (reference sequence). The CDR3 contains 14 residues. Here the CDR3 reads CASSIEAASYEQYF. The DNA for the CDR3 is TGTGCCAGTAGTATCGAAGCGGCCTCCTACGAGCAGTACTTC.

The CDR3 nucleotides are TGTGCCACCAGCGTCGGACAGCGGTCTTCGGAGGGCTACACCTTC. Encoded protein: CATSVGQRSSEGYTF. V usage is TRBV15 and J usage is TRBJ1-2, with D tentatively TRBD1 (6 bases). The CDR3 length is 15 residues. V lost 5 bases and J 8 bases, leaving 21 bases between the germline ends. From germline, CDR1 is LNHNV and CDR2 YYDKDF (reference sequence).

V gene TRBV27 combines with J gene TRBJ2-1; a weak D match, TRBD1 (6 bases). The CDR3 extends over 14 amino acids. V was cut by 5 bases and J by 6 bases, with 14 bases left in between. CDR1 is MNHEY and CDR2 is SMNVEV in the germline V gene (reference sequence). The CDR3 here is CASSPSWTANEQFF. CDR3 DNA sequence: TGTGCCAGCAGTCCCAGCTGGACAGCCAATGAGCAGTTCTTC.

V usage is TRBV7-3 and J usage is TRBJ1-1; D call uncertain. CDR1 is SGHTA, CDR2 FQGTGA, per germline. CDR3 size: 13 residues. Between the trimmed V and J ends, which lost 6 bases and 0 bases, there was a span of 8 bases. CDR3 nucleotides: TGTGCCAGCAGAAAGGAGATGAACACTGAAGCTTTCTTT. This codes for CASRKEMNTEAFF.

This chain uses TRBV6-5 with TRBJ1-2; D is perhaps TRBD1 (5 bases). The CDR3 is made up of 14 amino acids. Germline loops: CDR1 MNHEY, CDR2 SVGAGI. Trimming pared 4 bases from V and 4 bases from J, leaving 13 bases between. The CDR3 loop is CASSSRARIYGYTF. Written as DNA, the CDR3 is TGTGCCAGCAGTTCCAGGGCCAGAATCTATGGCTACACCTTC.